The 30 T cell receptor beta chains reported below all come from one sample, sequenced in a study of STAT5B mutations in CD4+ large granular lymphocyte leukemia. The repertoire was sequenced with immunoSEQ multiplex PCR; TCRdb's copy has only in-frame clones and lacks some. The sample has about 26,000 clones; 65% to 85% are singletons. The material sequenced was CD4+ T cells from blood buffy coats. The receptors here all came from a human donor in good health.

In DNA form, the CDR3 reads TGTGCCAGCTGGGACAGCCCTTACGAGCAGTACTTC. Translating gives CASWDSPYEQYF. This sequence joins TRBV6-6 and TRBJ2-7, with 7 bases matching TRBD1. Trimming took 8 bases from V and 4 from J; bases not matched to a gene: 5. The CDR3 runs to 12 residues. The germline V gene has CDR1 MNHNY and CDR2 SVGAGI (reference sequence).

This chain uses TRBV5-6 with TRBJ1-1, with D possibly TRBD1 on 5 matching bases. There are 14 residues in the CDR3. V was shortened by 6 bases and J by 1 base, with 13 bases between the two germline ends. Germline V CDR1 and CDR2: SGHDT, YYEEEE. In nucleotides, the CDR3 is TGTGCCAGCACCTGGGGGAACGGGAACACTGAAGCTTTCTTT. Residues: CASTWGNGNTEAFF. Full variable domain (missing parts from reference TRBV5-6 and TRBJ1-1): DAGVTQSPTHLIKTRGQQVTLRCSPKSGHDTVSWYQQALGQGPQFIFQYYEEEERQRGNFPDRFSGHQFPNYSSELNVNALLLGDSALYLCASTWGNGNTEAFFGQGTRLTVV.

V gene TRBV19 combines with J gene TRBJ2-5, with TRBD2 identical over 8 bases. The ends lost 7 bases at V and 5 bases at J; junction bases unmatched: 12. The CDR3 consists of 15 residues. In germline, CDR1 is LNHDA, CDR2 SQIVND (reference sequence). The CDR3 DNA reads TGTGCCAGTACCCGGGCGGGGGGCCTCGGGGAGACCCAGTACTTC. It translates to CASTRAGGLGETQYF.

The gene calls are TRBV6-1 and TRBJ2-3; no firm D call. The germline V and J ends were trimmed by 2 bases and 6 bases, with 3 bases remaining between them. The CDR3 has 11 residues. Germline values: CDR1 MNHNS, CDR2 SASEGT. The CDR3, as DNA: TGTGCCAGCAGTGAAATGGATACGCAGTATTTT. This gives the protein CASSEMDTQYF.

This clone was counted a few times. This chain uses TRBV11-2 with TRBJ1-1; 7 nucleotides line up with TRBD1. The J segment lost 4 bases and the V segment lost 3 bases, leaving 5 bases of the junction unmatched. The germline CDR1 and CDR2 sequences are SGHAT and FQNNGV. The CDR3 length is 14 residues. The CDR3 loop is CASSLPRDSTEAFF. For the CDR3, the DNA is TGTGCCAGCAGCTTGCCCCGGGACAGCACTGAAGCTTTCTTT.

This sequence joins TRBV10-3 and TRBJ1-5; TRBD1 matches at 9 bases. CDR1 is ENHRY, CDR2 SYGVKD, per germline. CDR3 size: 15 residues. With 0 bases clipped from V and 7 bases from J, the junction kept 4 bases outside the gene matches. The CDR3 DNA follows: TGTGCCATCAGTGAGTCCCGGGACAGGGACCAGCCCCAGCATTTT. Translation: CAISESRDRDQPQHF.

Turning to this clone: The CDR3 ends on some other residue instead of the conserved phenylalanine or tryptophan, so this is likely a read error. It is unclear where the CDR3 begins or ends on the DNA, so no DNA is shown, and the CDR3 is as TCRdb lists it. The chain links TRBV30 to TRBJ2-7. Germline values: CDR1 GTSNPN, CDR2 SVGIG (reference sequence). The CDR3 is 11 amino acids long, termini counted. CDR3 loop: CAWTPRQGGAL.

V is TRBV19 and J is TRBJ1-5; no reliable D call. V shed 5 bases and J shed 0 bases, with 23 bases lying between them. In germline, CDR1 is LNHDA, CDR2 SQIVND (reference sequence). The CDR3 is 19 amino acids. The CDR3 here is CASSPRPIGIGYSNQPQHF. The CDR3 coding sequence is TGTGCCAGTAGTCCGAGGCCCATTGGGATCGGATATAGCAATCAGCCCCAGCATTTT.

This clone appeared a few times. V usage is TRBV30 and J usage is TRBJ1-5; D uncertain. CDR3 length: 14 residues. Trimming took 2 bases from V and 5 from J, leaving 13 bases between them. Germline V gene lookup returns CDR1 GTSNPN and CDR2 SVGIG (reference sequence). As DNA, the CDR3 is TGTGCCTGGAGTCTGAGCGGTAAGGATCAGCCCCAGCATTTT. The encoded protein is CAWSLSGKDQPQHF.

CDR3 DNA: TGTGCCAGCAGGACGGGACAGGGGAACTATGGCTACACCTTC. As protein: CASRTGQGNYGYTF. The chain is built from TRBV28 and TRBJ1-2, with 10 nucleotides matching TRBD1. CDR1 is MDHEN, CDR2 SYDVKM, per germline. V was clipped by 6 bases and J by 2 bases; unmatched bases: 3. The CDR3 loop spans 14 amino acids.

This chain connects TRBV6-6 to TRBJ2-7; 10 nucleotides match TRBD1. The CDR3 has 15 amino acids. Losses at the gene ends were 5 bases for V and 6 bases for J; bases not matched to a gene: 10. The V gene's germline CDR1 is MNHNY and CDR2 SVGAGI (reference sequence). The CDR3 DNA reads TGTGCCAGCAGTCCTCCAACCGGGACAGGGGTCGAGCAGTACTTC. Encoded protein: CASSPPTGTGVEQYF.

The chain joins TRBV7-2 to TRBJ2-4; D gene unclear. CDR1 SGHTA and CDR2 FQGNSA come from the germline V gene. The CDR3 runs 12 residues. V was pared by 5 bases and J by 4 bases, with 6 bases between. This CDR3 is CASSDEKNIQYF. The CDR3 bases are TGTGCCAGCAGCGATGAAAAAAACATTCAGTACTTC.

CDR3 protein: CASSSSSEQFF. CDR3 in DNA: TGTGCCAGCAGCTCTTCCAGTGAGCAGTTCTTC. The chain has TRBV7-2 and TRBJ2-1; D not resolved. The germline V and J ends were trimmed by 4 bases and 9 bases, with 7 bases remaining between them. The CDR3 runs 11 residues. The germline V gene encodes CDR1 SGHTA and CDR2 FQGNSA. The variable domain in full, with the rest retrieved from reference TRBV7-2 and TRBJ2-1, is GAGVSQSPSNKVTEKGKDVELRCDPISGHTALYWYRQSLGQGLEFLIYFQGNSAPDKSGLPSDRFSAERTGGSVSTLTIQRTQQEDSAVYLCASSSSSEQFFGPGTRLTVL.

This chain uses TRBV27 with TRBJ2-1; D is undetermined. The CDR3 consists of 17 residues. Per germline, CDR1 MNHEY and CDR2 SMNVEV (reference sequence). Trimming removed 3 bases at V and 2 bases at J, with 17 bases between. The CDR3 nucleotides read TGTGCCAGCAGTTTTTCCGGCGTAAGGTGGGCCTACAATGAGCAGTTCTTC. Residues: CASSFSGVRWAYNEQFF.

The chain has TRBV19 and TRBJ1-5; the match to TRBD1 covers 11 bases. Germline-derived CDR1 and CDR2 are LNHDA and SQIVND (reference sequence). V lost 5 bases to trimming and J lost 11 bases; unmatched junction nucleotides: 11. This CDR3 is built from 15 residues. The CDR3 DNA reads TGTGCCAGTAGTGCGATGGGACAGGGGGTTAGGTCCCAGCATTTT. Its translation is CASSAMGQGVRSQHF. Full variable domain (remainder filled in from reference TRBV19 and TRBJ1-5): DGGITQSPKYLFRKEGQNVTLSCEQNLNHDAMYWYRQDPGQGLRLIYYSQIVNDFQKGDIAEGYSVSREKKESFPLTVTSAQKNPTAFYLCASSAMGQGVRSQHFGDGTRLSIL.

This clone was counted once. CDR3 protein: CASSERTVFNQPQHF. CDR3 in DNA: TGTGCCAGCAGTGAAAGGACAGTCTTCAATCAGCCCCAGCATTTT. The chain links TRBV6-4 to TRBJ1-5; D might be TRBD1 (6 bases). Per the germline V gene, CDR1 is MRHNA and CDR2 is SNTAGT. The ends were cut back, 3 bases at V and 3 bases at J, with 12 bases in the middle. The CDR3 totals 15 residues.

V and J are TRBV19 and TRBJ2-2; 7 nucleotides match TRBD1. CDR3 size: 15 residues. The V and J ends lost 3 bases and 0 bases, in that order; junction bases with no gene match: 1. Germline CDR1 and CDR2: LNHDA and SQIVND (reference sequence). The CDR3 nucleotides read TGTGCCAGTAGTATGGGACAGCCGAACACCGGGGAGCTGTTTTTT. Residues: CASSMGQPNTGELFF.

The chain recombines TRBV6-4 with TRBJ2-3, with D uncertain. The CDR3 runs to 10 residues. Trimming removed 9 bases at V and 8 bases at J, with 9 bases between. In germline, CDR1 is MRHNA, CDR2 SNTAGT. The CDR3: CASTKCTQYF. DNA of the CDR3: TGTGCCAGTACGAAGTGTACGCAGTATTTT.

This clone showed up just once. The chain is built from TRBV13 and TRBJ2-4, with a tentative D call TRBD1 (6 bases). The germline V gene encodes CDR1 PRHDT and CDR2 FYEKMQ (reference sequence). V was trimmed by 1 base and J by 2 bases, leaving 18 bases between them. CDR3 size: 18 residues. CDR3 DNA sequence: TGTGCCAGCAGCTTAGACAGTTGGGCGCAGGGGACCAAAAACATTCAGTACTTC. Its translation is CASSLDSWAQGTKNIQYF.

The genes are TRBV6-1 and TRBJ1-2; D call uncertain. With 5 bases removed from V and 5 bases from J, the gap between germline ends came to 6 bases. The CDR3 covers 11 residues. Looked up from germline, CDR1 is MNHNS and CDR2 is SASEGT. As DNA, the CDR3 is TGTGCCAGCAGTCAGGATTATGGCTACACCTTC. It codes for CASSQDYGYTF.

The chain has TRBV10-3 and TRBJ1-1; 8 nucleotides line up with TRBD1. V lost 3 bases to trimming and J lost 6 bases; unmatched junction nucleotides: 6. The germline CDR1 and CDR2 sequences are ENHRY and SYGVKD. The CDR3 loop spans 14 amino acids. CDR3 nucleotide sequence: TGTGCCATCAGTGAAGGAGAACAGGGGGCTGAAGCTTTCTTT. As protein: CAISEGEQGAEAFF.

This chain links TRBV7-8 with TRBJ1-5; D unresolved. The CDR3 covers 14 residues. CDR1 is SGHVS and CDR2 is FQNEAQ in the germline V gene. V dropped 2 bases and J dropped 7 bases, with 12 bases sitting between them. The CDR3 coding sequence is TGTGCCAGCAGCTTACCCGGGGTAGGGCAGCCCCAGCATTTT. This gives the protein CASSLPGVGQPQHF.

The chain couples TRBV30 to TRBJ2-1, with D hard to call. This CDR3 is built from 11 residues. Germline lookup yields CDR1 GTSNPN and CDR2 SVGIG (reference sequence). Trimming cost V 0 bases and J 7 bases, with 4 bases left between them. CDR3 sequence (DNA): TGTGCCTGGAGTGTCGGGAATGAGCAGTTCTTC. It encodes CAWSVGNEQFF.

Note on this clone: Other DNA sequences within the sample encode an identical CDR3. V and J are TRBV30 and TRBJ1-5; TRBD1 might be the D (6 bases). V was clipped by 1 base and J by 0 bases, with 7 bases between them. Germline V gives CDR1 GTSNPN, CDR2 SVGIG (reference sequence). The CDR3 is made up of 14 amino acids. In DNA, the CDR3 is TGTGCCTGGAGTGCAGGGGATAGCAATCAGCCCCAGCATTTT. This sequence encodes CAWSAGDSNQPQHF.

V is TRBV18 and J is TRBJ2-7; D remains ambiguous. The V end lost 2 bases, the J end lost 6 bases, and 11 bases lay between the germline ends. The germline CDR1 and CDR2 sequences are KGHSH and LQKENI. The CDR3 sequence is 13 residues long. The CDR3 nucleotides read TGTGCCAGCTCACCAGCGCGTATAAGCGAGCAGTACTTC. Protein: CASSPARISEQYF.

The CDR3: CASTQDLNTGELFF. The CDR3 region has the DNA TGCGCCAGCACCCAGGACCTTAACACCGGGGAGCTGTTTTTT. The chain links TRBV5-1 to TRBJ2-2; no reliable D call. This CDR3 contains 14 residues. Between the trimmed V and J ends, which lost 6 bases and 2 bases, there was a span of 11 bases. The germline V gene encodes CDR1 SGHRS and CDR2 YFSETQ.

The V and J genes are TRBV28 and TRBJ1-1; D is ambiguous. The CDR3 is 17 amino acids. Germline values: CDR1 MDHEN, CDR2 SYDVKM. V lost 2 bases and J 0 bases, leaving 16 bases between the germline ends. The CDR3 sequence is CASSLRIGLTMNTEAFF. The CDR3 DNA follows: TGTGCCAGCAGTTTAAGGATTGGCTTGACTATGAACACTGAAGCTTTCTTT.

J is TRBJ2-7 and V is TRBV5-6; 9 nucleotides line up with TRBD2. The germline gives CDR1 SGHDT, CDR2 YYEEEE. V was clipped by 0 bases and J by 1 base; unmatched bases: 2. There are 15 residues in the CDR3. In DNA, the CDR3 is TGTGCCAGCAGCTTGGGGCTAGCGGGATCCTACGAGCAGTACTTC. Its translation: CASSLGLAGSYEQYF.

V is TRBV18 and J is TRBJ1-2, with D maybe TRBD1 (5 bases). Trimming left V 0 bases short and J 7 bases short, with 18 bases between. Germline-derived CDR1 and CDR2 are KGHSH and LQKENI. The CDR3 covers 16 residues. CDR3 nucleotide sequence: TGTGCCAGCTCACCACCGGGCCAGGGTCTTACGCTTGGCTACACCTTC. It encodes CASSPPGQGLTLGYTF.

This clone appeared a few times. CDR3 sequence (DNA): TGTGCCAGCAGTGAAGGAGGGACAGTGAACACTGAAGCTTTCTTT. This sequence encodes CASSEGGTVNTEAFF. This chain connects TRBV6-1 to TRBJ1-1; TRBD1 agrees at 7 bases. V shed 1 base and J 0 bases; nucleotides not matched to a gene: 2. This CDR3 region has 15 residues. Germline CDR1 reads MNHNS; CDR2 reads SASEGT.